The rows below give T cell receptor beta chains drawn from one sample of a study of identical twins. TCRdb reprocessed the 5' RACE reads with MiXCR, giving one entry per CDR3 protein. The data show a few hundred thousand distinct CDR3 sequences, roughly 9% seen once. Sequencing was carried out using naive T cells sorted from blood. The source is a woman between 45 and 65 years old in good health. Each CDR3 is given with its conserved first and last residue. The D gene is left open where the match is weak. The size entry is marked missing in some rows and otherwise reads once, few, many or a size class.

length	size	J	V	D	DNA	CDR3
12	NA	TRBJ2-4	TRBV29-1	NA	TGCAGCGTTGGGGATTACGAGAACATTCAGTACTTC	CSVGDYENIQYF
17	NA	TRBJ2-1	TRBV20-1	NA	TGCAGTGCTAGAGATTTCGCGAGGAGCCTCTCCTACAATGAGCAGTTCTTC	CSARDFARSLSYNEQFF
17	few	TRBJ1-2	TRBV4-1	NA	TGCGCCAGCAGCCACTCGCGAGGGGGGTCTGGATACTATGGCTACACCTTC	CASSHSRGGSGYYGYTF
12	NA	TRBJ2-3	TRBV25-1	NA	TGTGCCAGCAGTGATTTTGGAGATACGCAGTATTTT	CASSDFGDTQYF
14	many	TRBJ2-3	TRBV29-1	TRBD1	TGCAGCGTAGGACAGGGAACTAGCACAGATACGCAGTATTTT	CSVGQGTSTDTQYF
13	NA	TRBJ2-7	TRBV18	NA	TGTGCCAGCTCGCCCCCTGGGACGGACGAGCAGTACTTC	CASSPPGTDEQYF
16	NA	TRBJ2-2	TRBV27	NA	TGTGCCAGCAGTTTAGGTTCGGGGGCGTACACCGGGGAGCTGTTTTTT	CASSLGSGAYTGELFF
10	NA	TRBJ2-7	TRBV29-1	NA	TGCAGCGGTCTCCAAGGGGAGCAGTACTTC	CSGLQGEQYF
13	NA	TRBJ2-7	TRBV24-1	TRBD1	TGTGCCACCAGTGACTCGACAGGGGGCGAGCAGTACTTC	CATSDSTGGEQYF
15	few	TRBJ2-2	TRBV7-9	NA	TGTGCCAGCAGACGGGTAGGCGCGAACACCGGGGAGCTGTTTTTT	CASRRVGANTGELFF
19	few	TRBJ2-4	TRBV7-9	TRBD2	TGTGCCAGCAGCTCGCAGCAGGGACTAGCGGCCTTGGCCAAAAACATTCAGTACTTC	CASSSQQGLAALAKNIQYF
13	NA	TRBJ2-1	TRBV2	TRBD2	TGTGCCAGCAAGCGGGAGGAGGTTAATGAGCAGTTCTTC	CASKREEVNEQFF
14	many	TRBJ1-1	TRBV6-4	NA	TGTGCCAGCAGTGACTCTTTCGGGGGGGCTGAAGCTTTCTTT	CASSDSFGGAEAFF
14	NA	TRBJ2-3	TRBV12-3/TRBV12-4	NA	TGTGCCAGCACGCCCGGGACTAGCACAGATACGCAGTATTTT	CASTPGTSTDTQYF
14	NA	TRBJ2-6	TRBV5-1	NA	TGCGCCAGCAGCTGGGGTATCGGGGCCAACGTCCTGACTTTC	CASSWGIGANVLTF
15	many	TRBJ2-7	TRBV5-1	NA	TGCGCCAGCAGCTTGGCTCCGACAGGAATCTACGAGCAGTACTTC	CASSLAPTGIYEQYF
19	few	TRBJ2-1	TRBV11-2	NA	TGTGCCAGCAGCTTGCAATCGGACAAACCTTGGGGCTCCTACAATGAGCAGTTCTTC	CASSLQSDKPWGSYNEQFF
16	few	TRBJ2-2	TRBV20-1	NA	TGCAGTGCTAGGACAAATGGGGACCAGAACACCGGGGAGCTGTTTTTT	CSARTNGDQNTGELFF
13	NA	TRBJ2-7	TRBV28	NA	TGTGCCAGCAGGAATAGCGGTGCCTACGAGCAGTACTTC	CASRNSGAYEQYF
15	NA	TRBJ2-2	TRBV7-2	TRBD2	TGTGCCAGCAGCAGAGGACTAGCGGGGCCCGGGGAGCTGTTTTTT	CASSRGLAGPGELFF
15	once	TRBJ1-2	TRBV2	NA	TGTGCCAGCAGTGCTCGGGGTGGGGACTTCTATGGCTACACCTTC	CASSARGGDFYGYTF
14	many	TRBJ2-2	TRBV7-2	NA	TGTGCCAGCAGCACCCTAGGGCTCACCGGGGAGCTGTTTTTT	CASSTLGLTGELFF
16	many	TRBJ2-1	TRBV3-1	NA	TGTGCCAGCACCCAGGGGGGTATTGGTCCCTACAATGAGCAGTTCTTC	CASTQGGIGPYNEQFF
12	many	TRBJ1-2	TRBV29-1	TRBD1	TGCAGCGTTGACGGGACAGGCTATGGCTACACCTTC	CSVDGTGYGYTF
15	few	TRBJ2-3	TRBV5-1	NA	TGCGCCAGCAGCTTGGCCACAGGGAGCACAGATACGCAGTATTTT	CASSLATGSTDTQYF
15	few	TRBJ1-5	TRBV3-1	NA	TGTGCCAGCAGCCGGGGCCCCACGCCAGATCAGCCCCAGCATTTT	CASSRGPTPDQPQHF
13	many	TRBJ2-1	TRBV24-1	NA	TGTGCCACCAGCCTGAGCTCCTACAATGAGCAGTTCTTC	CATSLSSYNEQFF
12	NA	TRBJ2-7	TRBV12-3/TRBV12-4	NA	TGTGCCAGCAGCCTTTTAAGACAGTTACAGTACTTC	CASSLLRQLQYF
15	few	TRBJ2-1	TRBV5-6	TRBD2	TGTGCCAGCAGCGGCGGGAGGGGCTCCGACAATGAGCAGTTCTTC	CASSGGRGSDNEQFF
18	many	TRBJ2-5	TRBV20-1	TRBD2	TGCAGTGCCTCGCACGTTACTAGCGGGGGGGACGAGGGCAAGACCCAGTACTTC	CSASHVTSGGDEGKTQYF
15	many	TRBJ2-1	TRBV12-3/TRBV12-4	TRBD2	TGTGCCAGCAGCCAAGGACTAGCGGGAGGCTTTGAGCAGTTCTTC	CASSQGLAGGFEQFF
16	few	TRBJ2-2	TRBV24-1	TRBD2	TGTGCCACCAGTGATAGCCTAGCGGAATACACCGGGGAGCTGTTTTTT	CATSDSLAEYTGELFF
13	few	TRBJ2-1	TRBV12-3/TRBV12-4	TRBD1	TGTGCCAGCAGTTTTGGGACAGGTTCTGGGCAGTTCTTC	CASSFGTGSGQFF
15	many	TRBJ1-2	TRBV5-6	NA	TGTGCCAGCAGCCTCGGGCGGGGACAATCCTATGGCTACACCTTC	CASSLGRGQSYGYTF
11	NA	TRBJ1-2	TRBV11-3	NA	TGTGCCAGCAGCTTAGTGTCTGGCTACACCTTC	CASSLVSGYTF
17	NA	TRBJ2-7	TRBV6-5	TRBD1	TGTGCCAGCAGTTACTCGTTTTTCGGGACAGGGAACAACGAGCAGTACTTC	CASSYSFFGTGNNEQYF
14	few	TRBJ1-2	TRBV10-3	TRBD1	TGTGCCATCAGCCCCGGGACAGGAGGCTATGGCTACACCTTC	CAISPGTGGYGYTF
14	NA	TRBJ2-1	TRBV20-1	NA	TGCAGTGCCGGGGACTACAGGGCGGTCGATGAGCAGTTCTTC	CSAGDYRAVDEQFF
16	NA	TRBJ1-2	TRBV12-3/TRBV12-4	TRBD1	TGTGCCAGCAGTACGGGACAGGGGATTTTGGGCTATGGCTACACCTTC	CASSTGQGILGYGYTF
14	few	TRBJ2-1	TRBV7-9	NA	TGTGCCAGCGGAGGGGCCCCCTCCTACAATGAGCAGTTCTTC	CASGGAPSYNEQFF
14	NA	TRBJ1-1	TRBV6-1	TRBD1	TGTGCCAGCAGCTCCCGGACAGGGGGGCTTGAAGCTTTCTTT	CASSSRTGGLEAFF
14	NA	TRBJ2-5	TRBV5-1	NA	TGCGCCAGCAGCTTGAACCCGGGTCGGGAGACCCAGTACTTC	CASSLNPGRETQYF
19	few	TRBJ2-5	TRBV5-1	TRBD2	TGCGCCAGCAGCTCCTTTCGGGGACTAGCGGGTGCTCCCCAAGAGACCCAGTACTTC	CASSSFRGLAGAPQETQYF
17	NA	TRBJ2-7	TRBV3-1	NA	TGTGCCAGCAGCCCCACGCGAGGGAGTTACGACTCCTACGAGCAGTACTTC	CASSPTRGSYDSYEQYF
14	few	TRBJ2-3	TRBV12-5	NA	TGTGCTAGTGGTTTGAACAGAAACACAGATACGCAGTATTTT	CASGLNRNTDTQYF
12	few	TRBJ2-2	TRBV7-2	NA	TGTGCCAGCAGCCTGATATTGGGGCCGCTGTTTTTT	CASSLILGPLFF
17	many	TRBJ2-5	TRBV18	TRBD2	TGTGCCAGCTCGCCTAACCACAAGACTAGCGGGAGCGAGACCCAGTACTTC	CASSPNHKTSGSETQYF
14	few	TRBJ1-3	TRBV20-1	NA	TGCAGTGCTAGAGTGCCAGGCTCTGGAAACACCATATATTTT	CSARVPGSGNTIYF
17	many	TRBJ2-3	TRBV11-2	TRBD2	TGTGCCAGCAGCTCCTCGGGACTAGCGGGAGGGGGAGATACGCAGTATTTT	CASSSSGLAGGGDTQYF
13	few	TRBJ2-2	TRBV2	NA	TGTGCCAGCAGGGTTACGGCGGGCGGGGAGCTGTTTTTT	CASRVTAGGELFF
13	NA	TRBJ1-1	TRBV24-1	NA	TGTGCCACCGGGAGGGGCTTCGACACTGAAGCTTTCTTT	CATGRGFDTEAFF
15	few	TRBJ2-1	TRBV11-2	TRBD2	TGTGCCAGCAGCACGACTAGCGGGACATACAATGAGCAGTTCTTC	CASSTTSGTYNEQFF
11	few	TRBJ2-3	TRBV20-1	NA	TGCAGTGCTAGAGGGGCGGAGCGCCAGTATTTT	CSARGAERQYF